This TCR beta chain derives from a study of shared clonotypes between healthy human individuals. Study conclusions and caveats: Between four donors, naive CD4 clonotypes were shared at a level of around 4.8%.

The germline gives CDR1 SGHNT, CDR2 YYREEE (reference sequence). The CDR3 covers 14 residues. The germline V and J ends were trimmed by 0 bases and 4 bases, with 9 bases remaining between them. Of note for this clone: The antigen is not known.

This table comes from immunoSEQ multiplex PCR, and its TCRdb copy is limited to in-frame clones, with some not included. The sample has 1,400,000 or so clones, just under 99% seen once; the top ten hold under 0.45%. The origin of this receptor is a man aged 25-40 years in good health. The sample was naive CD4+ T cells sorted from blood. This sample's subset: CD45RA+ positively selected. The chain links TRBV5-4 to TRBJ2-3; D may be TRBD1 (6 bases). CDR3 coding DNA: TGTGCCAGCAGCTTGGGGGGGCGCGCAGATACGCAGTATTTT. Residues: CASSLGGRADTQYF.